These 10 T cell receptor beta chains were sequenced from one sample in a study of blood T cells in healthy people across ages. Through a sample-barcoded 5' primer and a J-beta primer mix, a second PCR was run for about 6 to 12 cycles. In TCRdb, the 5' RACE reads were re-called with MiXCR into one record per CDR3 protein. The table shows about 1.8 million distinct CDR3 sequences, with around 48% occurring only once. Sample: blood. These receptor sequences come from a middle-aged woman in good health.

In nucleotides, the CDR3 is TGTGCCAGCAGCCAAGGGGGACTTACCGAGCAGTACTTC. It translates to CASSQGGLTEQYF. The rearrangement links TRBV3-1 to TRBJ2-7; D is perhaps TRBD2 (6 bases). The CDR3 loop spans 13 amino acids. Germline CDR1 LGHDT, CDR2 YNNKEL (reference sequence). Trimming took 1 base from V and 6 from J, leaving 10 bases between them.

This clonotype was counted only a few times. DNA for the CDR3: TGTGCCAGCAGCCCCGACAGGGAGAACACTGAAGCTTTCTTT. It specifies CASSPDRENTEAFF. The J gene is TRBJ1-1, the V gene TRBV5-5, with TRBD1 matching 7 bases. This CDR3 is 14 amino acids long. Germline V gene data show CDR1 as SGHKS and CDR2 as YYEKEE (reference sequence). The ends lost 4 bases at V and 1 base at J; junction bases unmatched: 4.

This chain joins TRBV7-3 and TRBJ2-1, with D perhaps matching TRBD1 or TRBD2 (7 bases each). The V and J ends lost 4 bases and 6 bases respectively, with 16 bases between them. CDR3 size: 15 residues. CDR1 is SGHTA, CDR2 FQGTGA, per germline. The CDR3 loop reads CASSSQQGRVNEQFF. The CDR3, as DNA: TGTGCCAGCAGCTCCCAACAGGGGAGGGTCAATGAGCAGTTCTTC.

The rearrangement joins TRBV6-6 to TRBJ2-1, with a tentative D call TRBD1 (8 bases). CDR3 size: 15 residues. CDR1 is MNHNY and CDR2 is SVGAGI in the germline V gene (reference sequence). Trimming pared 4 bases from V and 13 bases from J, leaving 23 bases between. CDR3 nucleotides: TGTGCCAGCAGTTTTCGACAGGGGAGGGTAGAGACCCAGTTCTTC. It encodes CASSFRQGRVETQFF.

The chain uses TRBV10-1 and TRBJ1-5, with 7 bases identical to TRBD1. Germline V lookup: CDR1 WNHNN, CDR2 SYGVQD (reference sequence). V lost 3 bases to trimming and J lost 1 base; unmatched junction nucleotides: 6. The CDR3 has 16 residues. The CDR3 coding sequence is TGCGCCAGCAGTGACCCACAGGGGAAGAGCAATCAGCCCCAGCATTTT. Residues: CASSDPQGKSNQPQHF.

The chain uses TRBV6-1 and TRBJ1-5; D not certain. CDR1 is MNHNS and CDR2 is SASEGT in the germline V gene. CDR3 length: 13 residues. V gave up 2 bases and J gave up 6 bases, with 8 bases separating them. The chain's CDR3 is CASSESLRQPQHF. CDR3 nucleotides: TGTGCCAGCAGTGAAAGCCTGCGTCAGCCCCAGCATTTT.

The chain combines TRBV27 with TRBJ2-1; D is unresolved. CDR1 and CDR2 from the germline V gene are MNHEY and SMNVEV (reference sequence). The V gene lost 3 bases and the J gene lost 0 bases, with 12 bases spanning the gap. The length of the CDR3 is 16 residues. CDR3 region: CASSFVAEFSYNEQFF. In DNA form, the CDR3 reads TGTGCCAGCAGTTTTGTGGCGGAATTCTCCTACAATGAGCAGTTCTTC.

J is TRBJ1-1 and V is TRBV7-3; 8 nucleotides agree with TRBD1. V trimming: 2 bases; J trimming: 5 bases; junction bases outside the gene matches: 7. CDR3 length: 15 amino acids. Germline V gene sequence: CDR1 SGHTA, CDR2 FQGTGA. CDR3 in DNA: TGTGCCAGCAGCTTAGCCGACAGACAGGGGACTGAAGCTTTCTTT. Its translation is CASSLADRQGTEAFF.

The chain recombines TRBV3-1 with TRBJ2-2; 9 nucleotides align to TRBD2. Per germline, CDR1 LGHDT and CDR2 YNNKEL (reference sequence). The V and J ends lost 4 bases and 4 bases, in that order; junction bases with no gene match: 7. The CDR3 has 16 amino acids. CDR3 residues: CASSPSGLAVTGELFF. CDR3 in DNA: TGTGCCAGCAGCCCCTCGGGACTAGCAGTCACCGGGGAGCTGTTTTTT. Full variable domain (outside the CDR3, taken from reference TRBV3-1 and TRBJ2-2): DTAVSQTPKYLVTQMGNDKSIKCEQNLGHDTMYWYKQDSKKFLKIMFSYNNKELIINETVPNRFSPKSPDKAHLNLHINSLELGDSAVYFCASSPSGLAVTGELFFGEGSRLTVL.

V and J are TRBV7-2 and TRBJ2-3; D is undetermined. The V end lost 4 bases, the J end lost 5 bases, and 10 bases lay between the germline ends. This CDR3 comprises 13 residues. Per germline, CDR1 SGHTA and CDR2 FQGNSA. The CDR3 protein is CASSSDPRDTQYF. In DNA form, the CDR3 reads TGTGCCAGCAGCTCCGACCCCAGAGATACGCAGTATTTT.